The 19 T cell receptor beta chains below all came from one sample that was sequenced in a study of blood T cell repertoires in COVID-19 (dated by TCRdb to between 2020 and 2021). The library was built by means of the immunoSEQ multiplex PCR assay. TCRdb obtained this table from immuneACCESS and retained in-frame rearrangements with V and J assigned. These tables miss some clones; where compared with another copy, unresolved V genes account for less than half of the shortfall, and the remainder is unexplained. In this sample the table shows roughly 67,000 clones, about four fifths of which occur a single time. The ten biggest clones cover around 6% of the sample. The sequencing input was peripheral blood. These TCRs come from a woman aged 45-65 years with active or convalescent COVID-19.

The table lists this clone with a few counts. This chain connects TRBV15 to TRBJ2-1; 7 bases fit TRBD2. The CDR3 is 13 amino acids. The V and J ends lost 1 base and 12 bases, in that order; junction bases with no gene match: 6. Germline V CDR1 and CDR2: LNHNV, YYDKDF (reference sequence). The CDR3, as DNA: TGTGCCACCAGCAGAGGGGAGGGAGTGGGGCAGTTCTTC. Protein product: CATSRGEGVGQFF.

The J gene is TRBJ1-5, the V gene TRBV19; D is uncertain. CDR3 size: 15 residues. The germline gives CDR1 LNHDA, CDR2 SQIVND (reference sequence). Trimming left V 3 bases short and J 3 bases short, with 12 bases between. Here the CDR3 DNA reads TGTGCCAGTAGTATGACCGCCGGAGTCAATCAGCCCCAGCATTTT. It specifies CASSMTAGVNQPQHF.

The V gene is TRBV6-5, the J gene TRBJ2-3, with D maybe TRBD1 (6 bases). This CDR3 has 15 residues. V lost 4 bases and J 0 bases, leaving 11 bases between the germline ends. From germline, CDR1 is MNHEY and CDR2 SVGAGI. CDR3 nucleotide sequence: TGTGCCAGCAGTTTATCCAGGGGAAGCACAGATACGCAGTATTTT. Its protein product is CASSLSRGSTDTQYF.

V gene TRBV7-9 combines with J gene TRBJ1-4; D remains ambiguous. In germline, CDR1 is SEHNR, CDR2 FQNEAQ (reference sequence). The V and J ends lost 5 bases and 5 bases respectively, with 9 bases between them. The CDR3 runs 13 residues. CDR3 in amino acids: CASSRPGNEKLFF. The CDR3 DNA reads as TGTGCCAGCAGCCGGCCGGGGAATGAAAAACTGTTTTTT. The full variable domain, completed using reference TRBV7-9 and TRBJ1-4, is DTGVSQNPRHKITKRGQNVTFRCDPISEHNRLYWYRQTLGQGPEFLTYFQNEAQLEKSRLLSDRFSAERPKGSFSTLEIQRTEQGDSAMYLCASSRPGNEKLFFGSGTQLSVL.

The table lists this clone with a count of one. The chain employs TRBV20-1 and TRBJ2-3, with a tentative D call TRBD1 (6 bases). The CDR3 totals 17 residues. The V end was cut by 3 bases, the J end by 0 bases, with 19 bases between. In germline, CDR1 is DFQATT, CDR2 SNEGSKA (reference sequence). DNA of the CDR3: TGCAGTGCTAGTCGGCCGCCCGGACAGATCAGCACAGATACGCAGTATTTT. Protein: CSASRPPGQISTDTQYF.

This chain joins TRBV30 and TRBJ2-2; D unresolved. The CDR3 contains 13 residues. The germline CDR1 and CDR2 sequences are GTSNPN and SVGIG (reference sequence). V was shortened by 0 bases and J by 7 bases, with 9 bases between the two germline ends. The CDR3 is CAWSVVEDGELFF. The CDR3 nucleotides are TGTGCCTGGAGTGTAGTAGAGGACGGGGAGCTGTTTTTT.

The CDR3 DNA sequence: TGTGCCAGCAGTTACCCTGAAGAGACCCAGTACTTC. Encoded protein: CASSYPEETQYF. The chain employs TRBV6-2 or TRBV6-3 and TRBJ2-5, with unresolved D. CDR3 length: 12 amino acids. Deletions cut 2 bases from V and 3 bases from J, with 4 bases between. Germline V gene sequence: CDR1 MNHEY, CDR2 SVGEGT.

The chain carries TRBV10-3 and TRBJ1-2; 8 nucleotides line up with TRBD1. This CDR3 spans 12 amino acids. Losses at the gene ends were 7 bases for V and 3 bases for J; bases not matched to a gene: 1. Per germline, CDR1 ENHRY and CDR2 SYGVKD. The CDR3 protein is CAIKGQDYGYTF. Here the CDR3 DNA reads TGTGCCATCAAGGGACAGGACTATGGCTACACCTTC.

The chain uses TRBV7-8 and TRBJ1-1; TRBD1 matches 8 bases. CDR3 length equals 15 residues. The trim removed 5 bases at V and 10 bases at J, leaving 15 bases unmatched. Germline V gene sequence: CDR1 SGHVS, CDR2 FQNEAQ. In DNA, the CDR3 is TGTGCCAGCAGCCTGGAGGCCAGGGGGCTAGGTGGAGCTTTCTTT. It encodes CASSLEARGLGGAFF.

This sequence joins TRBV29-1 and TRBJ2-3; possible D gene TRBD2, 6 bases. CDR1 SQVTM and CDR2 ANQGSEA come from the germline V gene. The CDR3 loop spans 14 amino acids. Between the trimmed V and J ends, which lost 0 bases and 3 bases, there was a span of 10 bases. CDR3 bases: TGCAGCGTTGAAGATCGGGGGATGACAGATACGCAGTATTTT. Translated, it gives CSVEDRGMTDTQYF.

This CDR3 reads CASSPGHLYSNQPQHF. The CDR3 DNA reads as TGTGCCAGCAGCCCGGGACACCTATATAGCAATCAGCCCCAGCATTTT. The chain employs TRBV5-5 and TRBJ1-5, with D maybe TRBD1 (6 bases). Looked up from germline, CDR1 is SGHKS and CDR2 is YYEKEE (reference sequence). This CDR3 comprises 16 residues. V lost 4 bases and J 0 bases, leaving 14 bases between the germline ends.

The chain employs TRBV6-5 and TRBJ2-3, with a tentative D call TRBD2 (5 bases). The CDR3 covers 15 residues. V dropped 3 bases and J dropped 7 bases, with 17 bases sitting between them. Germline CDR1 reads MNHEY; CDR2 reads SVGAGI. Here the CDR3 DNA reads TGTGCCAGCAGTTATAGTCTAGCAGTAACAAATACGCAGTATTTT. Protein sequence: CASSYSLAVTNTQYF.

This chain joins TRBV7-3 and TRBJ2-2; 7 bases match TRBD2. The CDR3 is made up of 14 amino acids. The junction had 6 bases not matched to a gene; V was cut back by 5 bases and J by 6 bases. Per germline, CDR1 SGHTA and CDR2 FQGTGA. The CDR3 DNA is TGTGCCAGCAGCCCCGGGGGGTTTGCCGGGGAGCTGTTTTTT. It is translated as CASSPGGFAGELFF.

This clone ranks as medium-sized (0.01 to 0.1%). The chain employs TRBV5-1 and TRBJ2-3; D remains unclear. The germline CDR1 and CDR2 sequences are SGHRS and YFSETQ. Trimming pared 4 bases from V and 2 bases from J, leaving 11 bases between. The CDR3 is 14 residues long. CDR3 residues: CASSRRTSTDTQYF. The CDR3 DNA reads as TGCGCCAGCAGCAGAAGAACTTCCACAGATACGCAGTATTTT. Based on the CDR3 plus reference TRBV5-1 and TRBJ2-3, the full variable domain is KAGVTQTPRYLIKTRGQQVTLSCSPISGHRSVSWYQQTPGQGLQFLFEYFSETQRNKGNFPGRFSGRQFSNSRSEMNVSTLELGDSALYLCASSRRTSTDTQYFGPGTRLTVL.

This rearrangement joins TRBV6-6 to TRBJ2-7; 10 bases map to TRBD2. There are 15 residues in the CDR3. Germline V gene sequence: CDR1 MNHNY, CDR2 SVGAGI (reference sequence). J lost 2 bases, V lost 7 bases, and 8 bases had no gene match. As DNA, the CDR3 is TGTGCCAGCACCCGGGGAGCGGGAGGGGCCTACGAGCAGTACTTC. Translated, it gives CASTRGAGGAYEQYF.

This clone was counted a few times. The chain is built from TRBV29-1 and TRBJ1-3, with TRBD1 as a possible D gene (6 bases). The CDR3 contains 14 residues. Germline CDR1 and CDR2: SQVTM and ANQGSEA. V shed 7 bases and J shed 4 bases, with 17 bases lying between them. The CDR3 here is CSAKRGGRGNTIYF. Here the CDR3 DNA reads TGCAGCGCCAAAAGGGGGGGCAGAGGAAACACCATATATTTT.

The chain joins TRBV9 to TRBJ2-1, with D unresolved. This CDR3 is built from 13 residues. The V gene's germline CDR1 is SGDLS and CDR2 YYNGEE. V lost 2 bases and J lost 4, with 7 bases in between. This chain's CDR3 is CASSVDGYNEQFF. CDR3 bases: TGTGCCAGCAGCGTCGACGGGTACAATGAGCAGTTCTTC.

CDR3 residues: CASPGSGQIKRNTEAFF. The CDR3 nucleotides are TGTGCCAGCCCCGGGAGTGGTCAGATAAAAAGAAACACTGAAGCTTTCTTT. V and J are TRBV21-1 and TRBJ1-1. TRBV21-1 is termed a pseudogene. The CDR3 is 17 residues long.

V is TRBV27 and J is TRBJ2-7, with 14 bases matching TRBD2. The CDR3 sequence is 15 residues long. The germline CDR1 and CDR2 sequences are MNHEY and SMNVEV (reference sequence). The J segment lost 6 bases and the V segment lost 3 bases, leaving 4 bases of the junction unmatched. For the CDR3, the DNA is TGTGCCAGCAGTTTGGGACTAGCGGGAGCCGGCGAGCAGTACTTC. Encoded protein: CASSLGLAGAGEQYF.